The 18 T cell receptor beta chains below all came from one sample that was sequenced in a study of shared clonotypes between healthy human individuals (dated by TCRdb to 2020 to 2021). Library creation used the immunoSEQ multiplex PCR assay. The source is immuneACCESS, and TCRdb retained only in-frame sequences with V and J called. Part of the clones is not carried over; for the studies checked, unresolved V genes explain less than half of this, and the remainder is unexplained. This sample lists more than 2,000,000 clones; more than 80% were detected once. The ten largest clonotypes hold 0.11% to 0.15% of the sample. Material for sequencing was naive CD4+ T cells sorted from blood. What the cell subset or site label conveys for this sample: CD45RA+ positively selected. These receptors originate from a man aged 18 to 35 in good health.

Worth noting for this clone: The same CDR3 can be traced to other DNA sequences in this sample. The V and J genes are TRBV7-9 and TRBJ2-5; D call uncertain. The CDR3 loop spans 12 amino acids. The V end lost 2 bases, the J end lost 5 bases, and 6 bases lay between the germline ends. Looked up from germline, CDR1 is SEHNR and CDR2 is FQNEAQ (reference sequence). The DNA of the CDR3 is TGTGCCAGCAGCTTAAATGGCGAGACCCAGTACTTC. Its translation: CASSLNGETQYF.

CDR3 DNA: TGTGCCAGCAGTGAATGGGGCGGAGCCCCAGATACGCAGTATTTT. Its protein product is CASSEWGGAPDTQYF. The chain links TRBV6-1 to TRBJ2-3; D is possibly TRBD1 (5 bases). The CDR3 has 15 residues. V dropped 2 bases and J dropped 4 bases, with 13 bases sitting between them. Germline assignment: CDR1 MNHNS and CDR2 SASEGT.

This sequence joins TRBV15 and TRBJ1-5, with TRBD1 matching over 11 bases. This CDR3 comprises 15 residues. CDR1 and CDR2 (germline): LNHNV, YYDKDF (reference sequence). The V and J ends lost 0 bases and 6 bases, in that order; junction bases with no gene match: 1. The chain's CDR3 is CATSRDGTGGQPQHF. CDR3 DNA sequence: TGTGCCACCAGCAGAGATGGGACAGGGGGTCAGCCCCAGCATTTT.

The CDR3 reads CASSLTPGQGSYEQYF. For the CDR3, the DNA is TGTGCCAGCAGTTTGACCCCGGGACAGGGGTCCTACGAGCAGTACTTC. The chain has TRBV28 and TRBJ2-7; 10 positions match TRBD1. The V gene's germline CDR1 is MDHEN and CDR2 SYDVKM. The CDR3 spans 16 residues. The J segment lost 1 base and the V segment lost 3 bases, leaving 6 bases of the junction unmatched.

The V call is TRBV6-6, the J call TRBJ2-2, with D perhaps TRBD2 (5 bases). CDR1 is MNHNY, CDR2 SVGAGI, per germline (reference sequence). V was shortened by 8 bases and J by 3 bases, with 16 bases between the two germline ends. The CDR3 length is 15 residues. CDR3 DNA: TGTGCCAGCGGACCTCGGGGTTCGGACACCGGGGAGCTGTTTTTT. Translation gives CASGPRGSDTGELFF.

This clone was recorded once. Here the CDR3 DNA reads TGTGCCAGCAGCCGTTCCCGGGACAACACTGAAGCTTTCTTT. Translation gives CASSRSRDNTEAFF. The chain couples TRBV4-2 to TRBJ1-1; perhaps TRBD1 as D (5 bases). The CDR3 covers 14 residues. Germline CDR1 is LGHNA and CDR2 is YNFKEQ. V lost 4 bases and J 2 bases, leaving 11 bases between the germline ends.

In regard to this clone: This specimen includes other DNA sequences encoding the same CDR3. The gene calls are TRBV5-1 and TRBJ2-6; no definite D call. This CDR3 has 15 amino acids. Germline V gene lookup returns CDR1 SGHRS and CDR2 YFSETQ. The germline V and J ends were trimmed by 0 bases and 0 bases, with 4 bases remaining between them. This chain's CDR3 is CASSLEVSGANVLTF. The CDR3 DNA is TGCGCCAGCAGCTTGGAGGTCTCTGGGGCCAACGTCCTGACTTTC.

The chain carries TRBV6-5 and TRBJ1-2, with D possibly matching TRBD1 (6 bases). Germline assignment: CDR1 MNHEY and CDR2 SVGAGI. Trimming left V 2 bases short and J 5 bases short, with 9 bases between. CDR3 length: 13 residues. The CDR3 loop is CASSYPGEYGYTF. CDR3 DNA: TGTGCCAGCAGTTACCCAGGGGAATATGGCTACACCTTC.

This clone has a single count. This sequence joins TRBV2 and TRBJ2-5; possibly TRBD1 for D (7 bases). Germline values: CDR1 SNHLY, CDR2 FYNNEI. The CDR3 totals 13 residues. The germline V and J ends were trimmed by 8 bases and 5 bases, with 15 bases remaining between them. CDR3 amino acids: CASSKGGQETQYF. In nucleotides, the CDR3 is TGTGCCAGCTCAAAGGGGGGACAGGAGACCCAGTACTTC.

The J gene is TRBJ1-2, the V gene TRBV5-5; the D gene is possibly TRBD1 (6 bases). The CDR3 has 13 residues. Germline V CDR1 and CDR2: SGHKS, YYEKEE (reference sequence). V was trimmed by 7 bases and J by 4 bases, leaving 14 bases between them. CDR3 loop: CASSLGQTYGYTF. For the CDR3, the DNA is TGTGCCAGCTCTTTGGGACAAACCTATGGCTACACCTTC.

The chain couples TRBV7-2 to TRBJ2-1; D ambiguous. CDR1 and CDR2 (germline): SGHTA, FQGNSA. V lost 5 bases and J lost 9, with 11 bases in between. This CDR3 spans 12 amino acids. CDR3 residues: CASSLNSIEQFF. The CDR3 DNA is TGTGCCAGCAGCCTTAACAGCATTGAGCAGTTCTTC.

The rearrangement uses TRBV27 and TRBJ2-7, with D possibly TRBD2 on 7 matching bases. The V gene lost 5 bases and the J gene lost 6 bases, with 17 bases spanning the gap. CDR1 MNHEY and CDR2 SMNVEV come from the germline V gene (reference sequence). This CDR3 is 14 amino acids long. The CDR3 reads CASSLIGRGGEQYF. As DNA, the CDR3 is TGTGCCAGCAGTCTAATCGGAAGGGGGGGCGAGCAGTACTTC.

The table lists this clone with a few counts. The rearrangement links TRBV16 to TRBJ1-3; D not certain. Per the germline V gene, CDR1 is KGHSY and CDR2 is FQNENV. This CDR3 spans 12 amino acids. The germline V and J ends were trimmed by 4 bases and 2 bases, with 3 bases remaining between them. The CDR3: CASSPPGNTIYF. CDR3 coding DNA: TGTGCCAGCAGCCCCCCTGGAAACACCATATATTTT.

The chain is built from TRBV6-6 and TRBJ1-5; D is uncertain. This CDR3 is built from 15 residues. The V end lost 7 bases, the J end lost 9 bases, and 22 bases lay between the germline ends. Germline CDR1 and CDR2: MNHNY and SVGAGI (reference sequence). The CDR3 is CASNPNRRGFRPQHF. The CDR3 nucleotides are TGTGCCAGCAACCCCAATCGGCGGGGATTTAGGCCCCAGCATTTT.

Of note for this clone: Other DNA variants within this sample encode the same CDR3. CDR3 sequence reads: CASSYSTGSNEQFF. CDR3 DNA sequence: TGTGCCAGCAGTTACAGTACAGGGTCGAATGAGCAGTTCTTC. The chain has TRBV6-5 and TRBJ2-1, with D perhaps TRBD1 (6 bases). The CDR3 is made up of 14 amino acids. With 2 bases removed from V and 7 bases from J, the gap between germline ends came to 12 bases. CDR1 is MNHEY and CDR2 is SVGAGI in the germline V gene.

The chain carries TRBV5-1 and TRBJ2-3, with 10 bases aligning to TRBD2. CDR1 and CDR2 from the germline V gene are SGHRS and YFSETQ. V was pared by 2 bases and J by 2 bases, with 5 bases of the junction left unmatched. CDR3 length: 16 residues. The CDR3 bases are TGCGCCAGCAGCTTCTCTCTAGCGGGAGACACAGATACGCAGTATTTT. It translates to CASSFSLAGDTDTQYF.

For this clone: The sample holds other DNA sequences that translate to the same CDR3. This sequence joins TRBV9 and TRBJ2-1; D is unresolved. This CDR3 region has 15 residues. In germline, CDR1 is SGDLS, CDR2 YYNGEE. Trimming left V 2 bases short and J 0 bases short, with 9 bases between. As DNA, the CDR3 is TGTGCCAGCAGCGTTGCCTCCAGCTCCTACAATGAGCAGTTCTTC. Translated, it gives CASSVASSSYNEQFF.

The rearrangement links TRBV30 to TRBJ2-1; TRBD2 might be the D (5 bases). The ends were cut back, 0 bases at V and 7 bases at J, with 13 bases in the middle. The CDR3 contains 14 residues. Germline CDR1 is GTSNPN and CDR2 is SVGIG (reference sequence). The CDR3 spells CAWSVLGVGNEQFF. CDR3 bases: TGTGCCTGGAGTGTACTCGGGGTGGGGAATGAGCAGTTCTTC. The full variable domain, its missing parts supplied by reference TRBV30 and TRBJ2-1, is SQTIHQWPATLVQPVGSPLSLECTVEGTSNPNLYWYRQAAGRGLQLLFYSVGIGQISSEVPQNLSASRPQDRQFILSSKKLLLSDSGFYLCAWSVLGVGNEQFFGPGTRLTVL.